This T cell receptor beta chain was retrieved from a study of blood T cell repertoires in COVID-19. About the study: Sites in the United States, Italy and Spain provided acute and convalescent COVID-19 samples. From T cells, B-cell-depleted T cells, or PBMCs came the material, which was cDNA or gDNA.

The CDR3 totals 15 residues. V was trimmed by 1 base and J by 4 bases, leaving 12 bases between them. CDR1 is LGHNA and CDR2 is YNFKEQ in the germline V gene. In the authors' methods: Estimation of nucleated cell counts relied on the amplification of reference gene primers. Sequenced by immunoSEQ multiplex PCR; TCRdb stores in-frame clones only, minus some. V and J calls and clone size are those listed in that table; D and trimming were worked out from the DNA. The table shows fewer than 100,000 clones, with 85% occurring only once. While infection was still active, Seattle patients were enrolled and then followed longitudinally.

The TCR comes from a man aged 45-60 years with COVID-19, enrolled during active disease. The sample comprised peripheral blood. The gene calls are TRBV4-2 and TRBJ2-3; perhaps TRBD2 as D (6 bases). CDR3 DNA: TGTGCCAGCAGCCAAGTGGGAGGAGATCCAGATACGCAGTATTTT. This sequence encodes CASSQVGGDPDTQYF.